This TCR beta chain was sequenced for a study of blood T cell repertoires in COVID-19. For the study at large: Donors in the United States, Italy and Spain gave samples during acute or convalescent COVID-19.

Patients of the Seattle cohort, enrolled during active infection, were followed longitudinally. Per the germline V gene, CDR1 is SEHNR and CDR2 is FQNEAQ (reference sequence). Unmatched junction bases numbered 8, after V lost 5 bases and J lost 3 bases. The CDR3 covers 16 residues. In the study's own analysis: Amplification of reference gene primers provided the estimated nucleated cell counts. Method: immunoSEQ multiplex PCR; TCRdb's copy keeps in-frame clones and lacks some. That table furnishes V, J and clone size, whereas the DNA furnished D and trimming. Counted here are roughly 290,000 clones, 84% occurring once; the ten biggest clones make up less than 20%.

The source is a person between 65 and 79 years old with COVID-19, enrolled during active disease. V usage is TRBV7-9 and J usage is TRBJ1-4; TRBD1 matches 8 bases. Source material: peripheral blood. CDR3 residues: CASSPTRDRSNEKLFF. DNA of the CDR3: TGTGCCAGCAGCCCTACGCGGGACAGGTCTAATGAAAAACTGTTTTTT. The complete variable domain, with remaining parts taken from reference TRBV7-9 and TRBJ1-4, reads DTGVSQNPRHKITKRGQNVTFRCDPISEHNRLYWYRQTLGQGPEFLTYFQNEAQLEKSRLLSDRFSAERPKGSFSTLEIQRTEQGDSAMYLCASSPTRDRSNEKLFFGSGTQLSVL.